This record concerns one T cell receptor beta chain sequence. Method: immunoSEQ multiplex PCR; TCRdb's copy keeps in-frame clones and lacks some. The sample includes 95,000 to 100,000 clones, approximately 90% of them seen just once. These data come from a study of control samples from healthy donors and cancer patients. CDR1 SQVTM and CDR2 ANQGSEA come from the germline V gene. CDR3 length: 13 amino acids. V was shortened by 2 bases and J by 3 bases, with 11 bases between the two germline ends. This chain links TRBV29-1 with TRBJ2-7, with D perhaps assigned TRBD1 or TRBD2 (5 bases each). The sequence was collected from a man aged 25 to 45 in good health. Sequencing used blood. The CDR3 protein is CSVESGDGYEQYF. CDR3 coding DNA: TGCAGCGTTGAATCTGGGGACGGCTACGAGCAGTACTTC.